This T cell receptor beta chain was recorded in a study of blood T cell repertoires in COVID-19. Study processing details: Amplification of reference gene primers was used by the study to estimate nucleated cell counts. The method was immunoSEQ multiplex PCR; TCRdb's version includes in-frame clones alone and lacks a portion of them. V and J calls plus clone size are reproduced from that table; the DNA served to infer D and trimming. This sample has approximately 140,000 clones, with roughly 80% found just once. The V and J ends lost 3 bases and 5 bases, in that order; junction bases with no gene match: 11. The length of the CDR3 is 16 residues. Germline V CDR1 and CDR2: LNHDA, SQIVND (reference sequence).

The sequenced sample was PBMCs or T cells enriched from blood (not recorded which). This TCR was sampled from a man in his forties or fifties with acute COVID-19. The chain uses TRBV19 and TRBJ2-5; 8 bases are a match to TRBD2. The CDR3 protein is CASSIGGGPRSETQYF. CDR3 nucleotide sequence: TGTGCCAGTAGTATCGGGGGGGGCCCTAGGTCCGAGACCCAGTACTTC.